The present T cell receptor (beta chain) was sequenced within a study of blood T cell repertoires in COVID-19. Study summary: Whether acute or convalescent, the COVID-19 samples came from the United States, Italy and Spain.

The V gene lost 0 bases and the J gene lost 10 bases, with 13 bases spanning the gap. CDR3 size: 14 residues. Germline loops: CDR1 SEHNR, CDR2 FQNEAQ (reference sequence). TCRdb's table, derived via immunoSEQ multiplex PCR, lists solely in-frame clones and lacks some. The table shows roughly 300,000 clones, with about 87% occurring only once. V is TRBV7-9 and J is TRBJ2-1; possible D gene TRBD2, 6 bases. Source material: peripheral blood. This clonotype originated in a woman aged 45 to 65 who had recovered from COVID-19. CDR3 coding DNA: TGTGCCAGCAGCTTAGCTAGCGATCGGGGGGAGCAGTTCTTC. As protein: CASSLASDRGEQFF.